A selection of T cell receptor beta chains follows, all from one sample in a study of long-term antiretroviral therapy in people with HIV. Using immunoSEQ multiplex PCR, the repertoire was profiled, and TCRdb retains in-frame clones only, with some absent. The data hold about 22,000 clones, with about 88% observed a single time. Sequencing used unsorted PBMCs, obtained 0.6 years after starting antiretroviral therapy. The receptors were sampled from a man in his sixties with HIV. The CDR3 runs from the conserved cysteine through the conserved F or W. A D gene is named only where the DNA matches it firmly. Expanded clones are given a class, and other clones once, few, many or no size at all.

J gene | V gene | CDR3 length | D gene | clone size | CDR3 protein | CDR3 DNA
TRBJ2-1 | TRBV7-3 | 16 | TRBD2 | NA | CASSLGRASGSDEQFF | TGTGCCAGCAGCTTAGGGAGAGCTAGCGGGAGTGATGAGCAGTTCTTC
TRBJ2-7 | TRBV14 | 23 | TRBD2 | NA | CASSQDHGLAGVFAPRKITEQYF | TGTGCCAGCAGCCAAGACCACGGACTAGCGGGGGTCTTCGCCCCTCGGAAGATTACCGAGCAGTACTTC
TRBJ1-1 | TRBV27 | 14 | TRBD1 | NA | CASRGTGSYTEAFF | TGTGCCAGCAGAGGGACAGGATCATACACTGAAGCTTTCTTT
TRBJ1-5 | TRBV6-6 | 12 | NA | NA | CASSSQNQPQHF | TGTGCCAGCAGTTCCCAAAATCAGCCCCAGCATTTT
TRBJ2-1 | TRBV5-1 | 16 | NA | NA | CASSLQGAGVYNEQFF | TGCGCCAGCAGCCTCCAGGGGGCGGGGGTTTACAATGAGCAGTTCTTC
TRBJ2-7 | TRBV7-9 | 13 | NA | few | CASMPHVRGEQYF | TGTGCCAGCATGCCTCATGTGAGGGGGGAGCAGTACTTC
TRBJ1-1 | TRBV10-3 | 16 | TRBD1 | NA | CAISGTGQGANTEAFF | TGTGCCATCTCGGGCACGGGACAGGGAGCGAACACTGAAGCTTTCTTT
TRBJ1-5 | TRBV7-2 | 13 | NA | NA | CASSFGDSQPQHF | TGTGCCAGCAGCTTCGGAGACAGTCAGCCCCAGCATTTT
TRBJ2-1 | TRBV27 | 14 | NA | once | CASSLDLYNNEQFF | TGTGCCAGCAGTTTGGATCTCTACAACAATGAGCAGTTCTTC
TRBJ2-3 | TRBV5-1 | 16 | TRBD2 | NA | CASSLTRGGAPDTQYF | TGCGCCAGCAGCTTGACTCGCGGGGGGGCCCCAGATACGCAGTATTTT
TRBJ2-1 | TRBV19 | 16 | TRBD2 | NA | CASSWRGSGSDGEQFF | TGTGCCAGTAGTTGGCGGGGGAGCGGGAGTGACGGTGAGCAGTTCTTC
TRBJ2-7 | TRBV18 | 15 | TRBD1 | NA | CASSPTGGSSYEQYF | TGTGCCAGCTCACCGACAGGGGGCAGCTCCTACGAGCAGTACTTC
TRBJ2-7 | TRBV6-5 | 15 | NA | NA | CASSPRAAAPYEQYF | TGTGCCAGCAGCCCCCGCGCGGCCGCGCCCTACGAGCAGTACTTC
TRBJ2-5 | TRBV18 | 16 | TRBD2 | NA | CASSKLRTSGQETQYF | TGTGCCAGCTCAAAGTTACGGACTAGCGGACAAGAGACCCAGTACTTC
TRBJ2-1 | TRBV2 | 13 | NA | medium-sized | CASSGDRHVEQFF | TGTGCCAGCAGTGGAGACCGACATGTTGAGCAGTTCTTC
TRBJ2-1 | TRBV7-3 | 11 | NA | NA | CASSLGNEQFF | TGTGCCAGCAGCTTAGGGAATGAGCAGTTCTTC
TRBJ2-3 | TRBV14 | 20 | TRBD2 | NA | CASSQEFGGLAERSTDTQYF | TGTGCCAGCAGCCAAGAATTTGGGGGACTAGCGGAGAGGAGCACAGATACGCAGTATTTT
TRBJ2-7 | TRBV7-8 | 16 | TRBD2 | NA | CASSASGLAGVNEQYF | TGTGCCAGCAGCGCGAGTGGACTAGCGGGAGTTAACGAGCAGTACTTC
TRBJ2-5 | TRBV9 | 14 | TRBD1 | NA | CASSLTDRGETQYF | TGTGCCAGCAGCTTGACTGACAGGGGGGAGACCCAGTACTTC
TRBJ2-5 | TRBV5-1 | 12 | NA | NA | CASSLVQETQYF | TGCGCCAGCAGCTTAGTTCAAGAGACCCAGTACTTC
TRBJ2-3 | TRBV6-5 | 14 | NA | once | CASSWRGPTDTQYF | TGTGCCAGCAGTTGGCGAGGCCCAACAGATACGCAGTATTTT
TRBJ2-7 | TRBV7-9 | 13 | NA | NA | CASSLTAPYEQYF | TGTGCCAGCAGCTTAACAGCTCCCTACGAGCAGTACTTC
TRBJ2-7 | TRBV29-1 | 12 | NA | NA | CSVGTTSYEQYF | TGCAGCGTTGGAACAACTTCCTACGAGCAGTACTTC
TRBJ2-1 | TRBV5-4 | 16 | TRBD2 | NA | CASSLISGGMNNEQFF | TGTGCCAGCAGCCTAATCAGCGGGGGGATGAACAATGAGCAGTTCTTC
TRBJ2-7 | TRBV30 | 14 | NA | medium-sized | CAWSHGAVGYEQYF | TGTGCCTGGAGTCACGGGGCTGTCGGGTACGAGCAGTACTTC
TRBJ2-1 | TRBV4-1 | 15 | TRBD2 | NA | CASSQGSFLAGGPFF | TGCGCCAGCAGCCAAGGTTCGTTCCTAGCGGGAGGTCCGTTCTTC
TRBJ2-3 | TRBV6-5 | 14 | NA | NA | CASGRRSGTDTQYF | TGTGCCAGCGGGCGGAGGTCGGGGACAGATACGCAGTATTTT
TRBJ2-7 | TRBV5-6 | 15 | TRBD2 | NA | CASSLGGRLYGEQYF | TGTGCCAGCAGCCTCGGGGGGAGGTTGTATGGCGAGCAGTACTTC
TRBJ2-2 | TRBV2 | 12 | TRBD2 | NA | CAGSGGTGELFF | TGTGCCGGTAGCGGGGGGACCGGGGAGCTGTTTTTT
TRBJ2-1 | TRBV5-4 | 14 | NA | NA | CASSFPGNRNEQFF | TGTGCCAGCAGCTTCCCGGGGAATCGCAATGAGCAGTTCTTC
TRBJ2-5 | TRBV7-9 | 13 | NA | NA | CASSLEGRETQYF | TGTGCCAGCAGCCTTGAAGGACGAGAGACCCAGTACTTC
TRBJ2-3 | TRBV5-6 | 16 | NA | NA | CASSLAGTLFTDTQYF | TGTGCCAGCAGCTTGGCGGGGACACTCTTCACAGATACGCAGTATTTT
TRBJ2-3 | TRBV6-6 | 12 | NA | NA | CASSQQTDTQYF | TGTGCCAGCAGCCAACAAACAGATACGCAGTATTTT
TRBJ1-1 | TRBV19 | 15 | NA | NA | CASTPIIGAPTEAFF | TGTGCCAGTACCCCGATTATTGGGGCGCCCACTGAAGCTTTCTTT
TRBJ1-2 | TRBV19 | 16 | NA | few | CASSIVYRIGHYGYTF | TGTGCCAGTAGTATAGTTTACCGGATAGGGCACTATGGCTACACCTTC
TRBJ2-5 | TRBV4-3 | 13 | NA | NA | CASSQVWQETQYF | TGCGCCAGCAGCCAAGTATGGCAAGAGACCCAGTACTTC
TRBJ2-2 | TRBV7-3 | 18 | TRBD2 | NA | CASSLSFMAGGPTGELFF | TGTGCCAGCAGCTTATCTTTTATGGCGGGAGGGCCCACCGGGGAGCTGTTTTTT
TRBJ2-1 | TRBV6-5 | 15 | NA | NA | CASSSPARRDNEQFF | TGTGCCAGCAGTTCACCCGCTCGACGGGACAATGAGCAGTTCTTC
TRBJ2-7 | TRBV5-1 | 13 | NA | NA | CASSEQTRYEQYF | TGCGCCAGCAGCGAACAAACGAGATACGAGCAGTACTTC
TRBJ1-5 | TRBV10-2 | 13 | NA | NA | CASSEAENQPQHF | TGCGCCAGCAGTGAGGCGGAGAATCAGCCCCAGCATTTT
TRBJ1-2 | TRBV18 | 15 | NA | NA | CASSPPVERSLGYTF | TGTGCCAGCTCACCACCGGTAGAGCGAAGCTTGGGCTACACCTTC
TRBJ1-2 | TRBV18 | 13 | TRBD1 | NA | CASSPQGASGYTF | TGTGCCAGCTCACCGCAGGGGGCGAGTGGCTACACCTTC
TRBJ1-1 | TRBV6-5 | 15 | NA | NA | CASSYGGNMNTEAFF | TGTGCCAGCAGTTACGGGGGGAACATGAACACTGAAGCTTTCTTT
TRBJ2-7 | TRBV4-1 | 20 | TRBD1 | once | CASSRIWPGQGAFFTYEQYF | TGCGCCAGCAGCCGGATCTGGCCGGGACAGGGGGCTTTCTTTACCTACGAGCAGTACTTC
TRBJ1-1 | TRBV5-8 | 14 | NA | NA | CASSPDTMNTEAFF | TGTGCCAGCAGCCCCGACACGATGAACACTGAAGCTTTCTTT
TRBJ2-2 | TRBV6-5 | 16 | TRBD2 | NA | CASSSPGTSNTGELFF | TGTGCCAGCAGTTCCCCCGGGACTAGTAACACCGGGGAGCTGTTTTTT
TRBJ2-7 | TRBV6-1 | 16 | NA | once | CASSEEIGAPAYEQYF | TGTGCCAGCAGTGAAGAAATCGGCGCTCCCGCCTACGAGCAGTACTTC
TRBJ1-5 | TRBV2 | 15 | NA | NA | CASSEDRATGQPQHF | TGTGCCAGCAGTGAAGATAGGGCCACGGGGCAGCCCCAGCATTTT
TRBJ2-1 | TRBV7-3 | 18 | TRBD1 | NA | CASSLMARTGGRYNEQFF | TGTGCCAGCAGCTTAATGGCCCGTACAGGGGGTCGCTACAATGAGCAGTTCTTC
TRBJ2-1 | TRBV12-5 | 22 | TRBD2 | NA | CASGPWGRQGERGSGSRNEQFF | TGTGCTAGTGGTCCCTGGGGTAGACAGGGCGAGCGTGGTAGCGGGAGCCGCAATGAGCAGTTCTTC